The present T cell receptor beta chain was sequenced within a study of beta chain features in type 1 diabetes. The study, taken as a whole, reports: Patients with type 1 diabetes carried fewer insertions and had more deletions at their VDJ junctions.

Every bit of the isolated RNA underwent reverse transcription, so sequencing read expressed TCRB transcripts. Naive, central memory and regulatory T cell samples averaged approximately 3.6 million immunoSEQ reads each. The assay was immunoSEQ multiplex PCR, and TCRdb's table has in-frame clones only and misses some. The sample carries approximately 23,000 clones, almost 70% recorded once. In the case of this clone: The antigen is not known.

Germline V gene sequence: CDR1 MNHEY, CDR2 SVGAGI. V dropped 1 base and J dropped 5 bases, with 8 bases sitting between them. The CDR3 has 13 amino acids. Sequenced: Tregs from blood. The sequence was obtained from a woman in her thirties or forties in good health. The chain carries TRBV6-5 and TRBJ1-2; D call uncertain. The CDR3 here is CASSYFGGYGYTF. The CDR3 DNA sequence: TGTGCCAGCAGTTACTTTGGAGGGTATGGCTACACCTTC.